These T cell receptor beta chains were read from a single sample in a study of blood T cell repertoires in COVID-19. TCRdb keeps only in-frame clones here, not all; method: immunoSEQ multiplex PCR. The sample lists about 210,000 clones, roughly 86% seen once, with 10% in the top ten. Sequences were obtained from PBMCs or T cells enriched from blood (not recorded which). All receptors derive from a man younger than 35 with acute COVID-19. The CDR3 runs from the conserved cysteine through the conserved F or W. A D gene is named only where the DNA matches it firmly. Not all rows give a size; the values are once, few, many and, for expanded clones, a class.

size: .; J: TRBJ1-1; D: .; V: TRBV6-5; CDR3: CASCCQSNTEAFF; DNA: TGTGCCAGTTGCTGTCAGTCTAACACTGAAGCTTTCTTT
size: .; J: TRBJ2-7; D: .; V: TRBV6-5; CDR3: CASSPGVPTYEQYF; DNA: TGTGCCAGCAGTCCGGGGGTTCCAACCTACGAGCAGTACTTC
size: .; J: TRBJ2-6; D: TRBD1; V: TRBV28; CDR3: CASSDRAGANVLTF; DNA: TGTGCCAGCAGTGACAGGGCTGGGGCCAACGTCCTGACTTTC
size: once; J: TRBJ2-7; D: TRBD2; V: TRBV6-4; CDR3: CASSDPGLAEDYEQYF; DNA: TGTGCCAGCAGTGACCCGGGGCTAGCGGAGGACTACGAGCAGTACTTC
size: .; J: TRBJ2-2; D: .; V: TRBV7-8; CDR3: CASSLGGARGLGGGELFF; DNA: TGTGCCAGCAGCTTAGGGGGAGCGCGGGGTCTAGGAGGCGGGGAGCTGTTTTTT
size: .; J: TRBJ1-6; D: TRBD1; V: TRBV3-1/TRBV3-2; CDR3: CASRDSSYNSPLHF; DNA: TGTGCCAGCCGGGACAGCTCCTATAATTCACCCCTCCACTTT
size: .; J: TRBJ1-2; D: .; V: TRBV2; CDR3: CASSVLTQTGSDGYTF; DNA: TGTGCCAGCAGTGTCCTAACCCAAACGGGGTCGGATGGCTACACCTTC
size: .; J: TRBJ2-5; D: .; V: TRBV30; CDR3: CAWSPPQGTQYF; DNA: TGTGCCTGGAGTCCCCCCCAGGGGACCCAGTACTTC
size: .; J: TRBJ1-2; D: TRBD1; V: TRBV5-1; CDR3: CASSQGTGFYGYTF; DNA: TGCGCCAGCAGCCAGGGGACAGGCTTCTATGGCTACACCTTC
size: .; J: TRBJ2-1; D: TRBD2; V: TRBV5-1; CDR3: CASSTGLAGGSYNEQFF; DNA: TGCGCCAGCAGCACGGGACTAGCGGGAGGTTCGTACAATGAGCAGTTCTTC
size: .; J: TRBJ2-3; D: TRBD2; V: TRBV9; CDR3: CASSVSGSSTDTQYF; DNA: TGTGCCAGCAGCGTTAGCGGGAGCTCGACAGATACGCAGTATTTT
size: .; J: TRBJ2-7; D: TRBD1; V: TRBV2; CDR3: CASRAGTGFYEQYF; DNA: TGTGCCAGCAGAGCCGGGACAGGGTTCTACGAGCAGTACTTC
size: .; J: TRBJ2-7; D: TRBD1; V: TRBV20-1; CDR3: CSATDRGSEQYF; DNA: TGCAGTGCTACTGACAGGGGAAGTGAGCAGTACTTC
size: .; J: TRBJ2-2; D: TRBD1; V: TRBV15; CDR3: CATTPGTGDTGELFF; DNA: TGTGCCACCACCCCCGGGACAGGGGACACCGGGGAGCTGTTTTTT
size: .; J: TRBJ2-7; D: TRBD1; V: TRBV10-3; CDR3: CAISASGQGGSYEQYF; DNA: TGTGCCATCAGTGCCTCCGGACAGGGCGGGTCCTACGAGCAGTACTTC
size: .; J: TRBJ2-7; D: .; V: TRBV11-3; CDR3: CASSFRLDPTYEQYF; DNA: TGTGCCAGCAGCTTCCGACTTGACCCTACCTACGAGCAGTACTTC
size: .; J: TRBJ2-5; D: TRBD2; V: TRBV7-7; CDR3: CASSLNSGSSETQYF; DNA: TGTGCTAGCAGCTTAAACAGCGGGAGCTCAGAGACCCAGTACTTC
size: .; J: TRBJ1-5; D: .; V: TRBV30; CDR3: CAWSVSIGDNQPQHF; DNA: TGTGCCTGGAGTGTTTCTATCGGGGACAATCAGCCCCAGCATTTT
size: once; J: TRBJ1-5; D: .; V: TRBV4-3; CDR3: CASSQDNNQPQHF; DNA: TGCGCCAGCAGCCAGGACAATAATCAGCCCCAGCATTTT
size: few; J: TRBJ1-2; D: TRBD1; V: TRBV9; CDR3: CASSVGGGTAANYGYTF; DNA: TGTGCCAGCAGCGTAGGAGGGGGGACAGCAGCTAACTATGGCTACACCTTC
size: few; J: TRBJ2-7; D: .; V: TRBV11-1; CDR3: CASSLFGGPYEQYF; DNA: TGTGCCAGCAGCTTATTCGGGGGACCCTACGAGCAGTACTTC
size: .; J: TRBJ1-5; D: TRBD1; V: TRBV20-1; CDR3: CSASTRTGDQPQHF; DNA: TGCAGTGCTAGTACCCGGACAGGGGATCAGCCCCAGCATTTT
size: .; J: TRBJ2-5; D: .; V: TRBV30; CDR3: CACLTKGLETQYF; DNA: TGTGCCTGCCTGACCAAGGGGTTAGAGACCCAGTACTTC
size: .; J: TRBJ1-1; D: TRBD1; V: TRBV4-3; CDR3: CASSQDRQGDTEAFF; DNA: TGCGCCAGCAGCCAAGATCGGCAGGGGGACACTGAAGCTTTCTTT
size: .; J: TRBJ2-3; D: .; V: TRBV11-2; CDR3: CASSQWGEGTDTQYF; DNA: TGTGCCAGCAGCCAATGGGGAGAGGGCACAGATACGCAGTATTTT
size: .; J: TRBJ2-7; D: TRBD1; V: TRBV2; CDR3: CASSGQGESYEQYF; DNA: TGTGCCAGCAGTGGACAGGGAGAATCCTACGAGCAGTACTTC
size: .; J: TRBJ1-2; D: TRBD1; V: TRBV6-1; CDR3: CASSERQGGLDGYTF; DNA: TGTGCCAGCAGTGAGAGACAGGGTGGCTTGGATGGCTACACCTTC
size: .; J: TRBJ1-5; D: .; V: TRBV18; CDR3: CASSPRANSNQPQHF; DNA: TGTGCCAGCTCACCACGGGCGAATAGCAATCAGCCCCAGCATTTT
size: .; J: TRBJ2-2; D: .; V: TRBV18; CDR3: CASSSTSEGELFF; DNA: TGTGCCAGCTCATCTACGTCCGAAGGGGAGCTGTTTTTT
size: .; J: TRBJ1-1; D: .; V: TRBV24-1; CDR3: CAPLGRVDFFAEAFF; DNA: TGTGCCCCACTGGGCAGGGTCGATTTTTTCGCTGAAGCTTTCTTT
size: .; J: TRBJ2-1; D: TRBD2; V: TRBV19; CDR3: CASSMGTSGYNEQFF; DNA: TGTGCCAGTAGTATGGGGACTAGCGGCTACAATGAGCAGTTCTTC
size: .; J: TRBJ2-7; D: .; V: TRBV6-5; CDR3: CASEPGHGSYEQYF; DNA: TGTGCCAGTGAACCGGGACATGGCTCCTACGAGCAGTACTTC